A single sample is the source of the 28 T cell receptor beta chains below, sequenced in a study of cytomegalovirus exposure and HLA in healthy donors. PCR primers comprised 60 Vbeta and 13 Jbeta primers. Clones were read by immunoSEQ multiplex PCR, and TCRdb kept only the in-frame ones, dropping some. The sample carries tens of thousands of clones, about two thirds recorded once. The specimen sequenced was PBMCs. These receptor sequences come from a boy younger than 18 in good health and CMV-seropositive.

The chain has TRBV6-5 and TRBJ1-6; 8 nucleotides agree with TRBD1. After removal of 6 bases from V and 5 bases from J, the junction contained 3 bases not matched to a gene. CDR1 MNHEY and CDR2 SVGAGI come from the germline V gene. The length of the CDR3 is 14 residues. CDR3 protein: CASSRGRDNSPLHF. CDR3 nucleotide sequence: TGTGCCAGCAGCAGGGGGCGTGATAATTCACCCCTCCACTTT.

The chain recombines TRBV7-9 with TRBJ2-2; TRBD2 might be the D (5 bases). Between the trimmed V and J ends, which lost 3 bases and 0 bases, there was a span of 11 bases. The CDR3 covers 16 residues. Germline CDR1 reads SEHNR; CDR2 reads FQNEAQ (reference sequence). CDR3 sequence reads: CASSLGVFPNTGELFF. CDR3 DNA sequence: TGTGCCAGCAGCTTGGGAGTTTTTCCGAACACCGGGGAGCTGTTTTTT.

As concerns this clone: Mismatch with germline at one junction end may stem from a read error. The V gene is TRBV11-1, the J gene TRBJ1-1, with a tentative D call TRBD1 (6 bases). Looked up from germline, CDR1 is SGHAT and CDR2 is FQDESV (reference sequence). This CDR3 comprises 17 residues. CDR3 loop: CASSLGRTGRGNAEAFF. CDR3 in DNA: TGTGCCAGCAGCTTAGGTAGGACGGGTAGGGGGAACGCTGAAGCTTTCTTT.

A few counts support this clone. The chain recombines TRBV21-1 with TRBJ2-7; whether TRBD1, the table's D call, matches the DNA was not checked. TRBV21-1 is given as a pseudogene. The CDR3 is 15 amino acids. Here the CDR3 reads CASSNPTGVAGEQYF. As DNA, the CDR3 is TGTGCCAGCAGCAACCCGACAGGGGTGGCGGGGGAGCAGTACTTC.

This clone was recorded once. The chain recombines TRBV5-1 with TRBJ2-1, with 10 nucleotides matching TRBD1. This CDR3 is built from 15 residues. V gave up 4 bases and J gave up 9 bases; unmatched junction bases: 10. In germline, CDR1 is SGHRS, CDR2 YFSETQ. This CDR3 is CASSDRDRGGGEQFF. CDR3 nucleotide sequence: TGCGCCAGCAGCGACCGGGACAGGGGAGGCGGTGAGCAGTTCTTC.

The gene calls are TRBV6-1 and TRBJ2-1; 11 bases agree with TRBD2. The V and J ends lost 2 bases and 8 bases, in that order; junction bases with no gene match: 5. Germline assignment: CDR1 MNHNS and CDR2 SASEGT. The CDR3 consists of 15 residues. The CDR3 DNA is TGTGCCAGCAGTGAAACTAGCGGGAGAGGGCATGAGCAGTTCTTC. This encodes CASSETSGRGHEQFF.

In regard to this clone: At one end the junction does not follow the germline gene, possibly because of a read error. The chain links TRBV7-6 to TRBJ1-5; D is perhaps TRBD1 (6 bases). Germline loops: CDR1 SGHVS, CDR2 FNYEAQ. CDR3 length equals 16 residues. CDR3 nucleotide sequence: TGTGCCAGCTCCCCCGGAGCGGGGGCAGGAGATCAGCCCCAGAATTTT. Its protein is CASSPGAGAGDQPQNF.

This CDR3 is CASSPRSPREYFGELFF. In DNA form, the CDR3 reads TGTGCCAGCAGCCCACGATCACCGCGGGAGTATTTCGGGGAGCTGTTTTTT. The chain carries TRBV5-4 and TRBJ2-2; 7 nucleotides line up with TRBD2. V was pared by 4 bases and J by 7 bases, with 16 bases of the junction left unmatched. The V gene's germline CDR1 is SGHNT and CDR2 YYREEE (reference sequence). The CDR3 is 17 amino acids.

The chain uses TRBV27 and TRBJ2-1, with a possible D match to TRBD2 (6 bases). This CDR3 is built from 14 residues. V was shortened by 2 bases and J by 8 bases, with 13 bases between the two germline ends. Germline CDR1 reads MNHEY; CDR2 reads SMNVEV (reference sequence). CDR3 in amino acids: CASSLREVIHEQFF. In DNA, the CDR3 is TGTGCCAGCAGTTTAAGGGAGGTGATCCATGAGCAGTTCTTC.

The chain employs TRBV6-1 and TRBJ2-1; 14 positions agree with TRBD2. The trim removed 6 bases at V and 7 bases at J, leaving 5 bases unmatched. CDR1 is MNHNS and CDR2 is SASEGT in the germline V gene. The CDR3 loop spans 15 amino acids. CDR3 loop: CASRIRTSGRNEQFF. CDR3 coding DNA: TGTGCCAGCAGGATTCGGACTAGCGGGAGGAATGAGCAGTTCTTC.

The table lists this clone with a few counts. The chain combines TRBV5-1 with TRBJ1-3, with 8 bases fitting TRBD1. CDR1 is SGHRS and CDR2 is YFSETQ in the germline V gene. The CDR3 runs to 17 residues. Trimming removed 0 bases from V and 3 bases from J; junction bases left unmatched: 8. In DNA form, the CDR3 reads TGCGCCAGCAGCTTGGTTGGTGACAGGGGATATGGAAACACCATATATTTT. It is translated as CASSLVGDRGYGNTIYF.

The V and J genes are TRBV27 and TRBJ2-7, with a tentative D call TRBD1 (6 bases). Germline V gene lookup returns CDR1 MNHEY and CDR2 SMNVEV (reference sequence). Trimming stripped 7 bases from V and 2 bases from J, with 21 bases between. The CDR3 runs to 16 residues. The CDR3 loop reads CASTFDRDTLAYEQYF. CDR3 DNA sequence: TGTGCCAGCACCTTCGACCGGGACACCCTCGCCTACGAGCAGTACTTC.

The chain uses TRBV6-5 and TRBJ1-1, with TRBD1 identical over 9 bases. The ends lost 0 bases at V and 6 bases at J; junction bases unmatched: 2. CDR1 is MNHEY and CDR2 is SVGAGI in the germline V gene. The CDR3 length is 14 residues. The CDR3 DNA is TGTGCCAGCAGTTACTCGAGACAGGGGGCTGAAGCTTTCTTT. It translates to CASSYSRQGAEAFF.

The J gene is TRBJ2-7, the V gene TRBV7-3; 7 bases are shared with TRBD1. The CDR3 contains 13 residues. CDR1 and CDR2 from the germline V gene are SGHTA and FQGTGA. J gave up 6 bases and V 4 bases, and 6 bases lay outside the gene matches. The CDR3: CASSSTSGGEQYF. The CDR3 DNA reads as TGTGCCAGCAGCTCTACATCAGGGGGCGAGCAGTACTTC.

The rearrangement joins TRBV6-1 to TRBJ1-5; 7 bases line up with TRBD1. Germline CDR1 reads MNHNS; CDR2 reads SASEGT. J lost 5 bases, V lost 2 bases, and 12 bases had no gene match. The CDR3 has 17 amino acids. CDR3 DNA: TGTGCCAGCAGTGAAAAATTCGGGACAGCTCAACATCAGCCCCAGCATTTT. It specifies CASSEKFGTAQHQPQHF.

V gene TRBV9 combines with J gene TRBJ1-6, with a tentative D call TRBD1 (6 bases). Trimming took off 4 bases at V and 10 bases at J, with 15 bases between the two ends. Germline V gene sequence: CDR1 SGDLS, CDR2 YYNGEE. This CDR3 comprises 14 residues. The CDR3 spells CASSLDRSNSPLHF. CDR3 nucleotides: TGTGCCAGCAGCCTAGACAGGAGTAACTCACCCCTCCACTTT.

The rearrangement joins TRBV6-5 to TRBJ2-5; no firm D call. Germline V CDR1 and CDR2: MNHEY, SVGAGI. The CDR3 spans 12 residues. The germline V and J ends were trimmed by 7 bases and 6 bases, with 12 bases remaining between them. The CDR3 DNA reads TGTGCCAGCAACCCCGGCAGGCAGACCCAGTACTTC. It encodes CASNPGRQTQYF.

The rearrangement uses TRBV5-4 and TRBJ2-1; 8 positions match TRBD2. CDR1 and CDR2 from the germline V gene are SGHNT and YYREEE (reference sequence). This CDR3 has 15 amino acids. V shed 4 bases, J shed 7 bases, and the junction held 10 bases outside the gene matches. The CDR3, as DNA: TGTGCCAGCAGCACGAGCGGGAGTCGGATGAATGAGCAGTTCTTC. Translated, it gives CASSTSGSRMNEQFF.

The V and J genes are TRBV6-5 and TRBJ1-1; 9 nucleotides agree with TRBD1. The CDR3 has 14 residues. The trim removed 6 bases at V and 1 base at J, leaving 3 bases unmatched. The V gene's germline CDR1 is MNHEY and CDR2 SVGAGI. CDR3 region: CASRRDRENTEAFF. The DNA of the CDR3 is TGTGCCAGCAGGAGGGACAGGGAGAACACTGAAGCTTTCTTT.

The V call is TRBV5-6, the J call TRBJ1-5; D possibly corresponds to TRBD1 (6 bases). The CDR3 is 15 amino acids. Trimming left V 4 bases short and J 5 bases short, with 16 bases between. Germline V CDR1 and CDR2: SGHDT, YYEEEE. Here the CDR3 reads CASSTITGYDQPQHF. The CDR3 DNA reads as TGTGCCAGCAGCACCATCACAGGGTACGATCAGCCCCAGCATTTT.

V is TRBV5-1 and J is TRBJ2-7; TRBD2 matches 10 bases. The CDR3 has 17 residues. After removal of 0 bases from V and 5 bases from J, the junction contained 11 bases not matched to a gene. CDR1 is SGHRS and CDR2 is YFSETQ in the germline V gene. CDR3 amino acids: CASSLGLAGASTNEQYF. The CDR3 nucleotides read TGCGCCAGCAGCTTGGGGCTAGCGGGAGCGTCAACTAACGAGCAGTACTTC.

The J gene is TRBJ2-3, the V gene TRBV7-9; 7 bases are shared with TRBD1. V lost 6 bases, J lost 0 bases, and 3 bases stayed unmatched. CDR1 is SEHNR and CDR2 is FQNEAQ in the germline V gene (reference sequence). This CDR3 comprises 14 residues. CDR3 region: CASSRDRSTDTQYF. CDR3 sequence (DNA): TGTGCCAGCAGTAGGGACAGAAGCACAGATACGCAGTATTTT. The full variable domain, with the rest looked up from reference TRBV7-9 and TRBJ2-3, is DTGVSQNPRHKITKRGQNVTFRCDPISEHNRLYWYRQTLGQGPEFLTYFQNEAQLEKSRLLSDRFSAERPKGSFSTLEIQRTEQGDSAMYLCASSRDRSTDTQYFGPGTRLTVL.

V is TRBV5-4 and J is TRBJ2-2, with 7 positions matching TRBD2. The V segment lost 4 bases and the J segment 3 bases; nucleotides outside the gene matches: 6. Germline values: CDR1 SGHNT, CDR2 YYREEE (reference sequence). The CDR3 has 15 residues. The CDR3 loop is CASSLGLLDTGELFF. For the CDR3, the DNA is TGTGCCAGCAGCCTGGGACTACTTGACACCGGGGAGCTGTTTTTT.

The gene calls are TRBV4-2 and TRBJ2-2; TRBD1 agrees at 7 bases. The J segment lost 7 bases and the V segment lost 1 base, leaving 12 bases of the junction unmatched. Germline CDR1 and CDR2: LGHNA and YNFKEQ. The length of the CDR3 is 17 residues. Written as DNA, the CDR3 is TGTGCCAGCAGCCAAGTCGAGGGACAGCCCACGAACGGGGAGCTGTTTTTT. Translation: CASSQVEGQPTNGELFF.

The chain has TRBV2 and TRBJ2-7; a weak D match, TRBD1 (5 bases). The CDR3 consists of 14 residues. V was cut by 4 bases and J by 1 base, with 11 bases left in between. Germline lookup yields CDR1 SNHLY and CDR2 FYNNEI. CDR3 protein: CASSGQRGSYEQYF. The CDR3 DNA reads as TGTGCCAGCAGTGGACAAAGGGGATCCTACGAGCAGTACTTC.

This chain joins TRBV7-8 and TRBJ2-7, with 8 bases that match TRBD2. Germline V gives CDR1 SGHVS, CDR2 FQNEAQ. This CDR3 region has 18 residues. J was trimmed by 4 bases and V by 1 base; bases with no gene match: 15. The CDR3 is CASSLVPVLSGGLYEQYF. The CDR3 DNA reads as TGTGCCAGCAGCTTAGTTCCCGTATTGAGCGGGGGCCTGTACGAGCAGTACTTC. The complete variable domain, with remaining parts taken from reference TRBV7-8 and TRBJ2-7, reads GAGVSQSPRYKVAKRGQDVALRCDPISGHVSLFWYQQALGQGPEFLTYFQNEAQLDKSGLPSDRFFAERPEGSVSTLKIQRTQQEDSAVYLCASSLVPVLSGGLYEQYFGPGTRLTVT.

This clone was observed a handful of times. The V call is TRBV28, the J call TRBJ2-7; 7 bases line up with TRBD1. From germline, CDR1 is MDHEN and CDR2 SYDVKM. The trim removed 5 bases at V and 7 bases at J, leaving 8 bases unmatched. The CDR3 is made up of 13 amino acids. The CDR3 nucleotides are TGTGCCAGCAGTACAGGGGCTTGGTGGGAGCAGTACTTC. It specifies CASSTGAWWEQYF.

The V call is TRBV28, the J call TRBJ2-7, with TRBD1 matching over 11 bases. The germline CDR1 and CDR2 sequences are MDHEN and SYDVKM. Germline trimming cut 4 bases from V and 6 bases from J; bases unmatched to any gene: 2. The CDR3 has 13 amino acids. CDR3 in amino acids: CASSSGQGAEQYF. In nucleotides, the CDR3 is TGTGCCAGCAGTTCCGGACAGGGGGCCGAGCAGTACTTC.